These 26 T cell receptor beta chains share one sample of origin, sequenced in a study of vaccination effects on CD4 cells after COVID-19. ViraFEST expansion of antigen-specific CD4+ T cells with viral peptide pools preceded sequencing. On approximately day 9 of culture, CD4+ T cells were separated out. Recipients of the vaccine had no prior SARS-CoV-2 infection and negative nucleocapsid antibodies. The table came from immunoSEQ multiplex PCR; TCRdb's copy has only in-frame clones and leaves some out. The table includes about 71,000 clones, about 80% detected once. No cognate antigen is known for these TCRs. The sequences come from CD4+ T cells from PBMCs cultured with SARS-CoV-2 spike peptides, collected before COVID-19 vaccination. The receptor source for this set is a human donor who received a COVID-19 vaccine.

This clone is a singleton in its sample. This chain links TRBV7-3 with TRBJ1-1; D remains unclear. V was cut by 1 base and J by 0 bases, with 9 bases left in between. CDR3 length: 15 residues. Germline V gene sequence: CDR1 SGHTA, CDR2 FQGTGA. The CDR3 loop is CASSLNAALNTEAFF. The CDR3, as DNA: TGTGCCAGCAGCTTAAATGCAGCGCTGAACACTGAAGCTTTCTTT.

The table lists this clone with a count of one. In nucleotides, the CDR3 is TGTGCCTGGAGCCCGGACAGAACCGGGGAGCTGTTTTTT. It is translated as CAWSPDRTGELFF. V gene TRBV30 combines with J gene TRBJ2-2, with D perhaps matching TRBD1 (6 bases). Germline V gene sequence: CDR1 GTSNPN, CDR2 SVGIG (reference sequence). The CDR3 totals 13 residues. Trimming shortened V by 3 bases and J by 5 bases, and 10 bases separated the two germline ends.

This clone was counted a single time. This sequence joins TRBV2 and TRBJ1-4; D gene uncertain. This CDR3 has 15 residues. Deletions cut 3 bases from V and 4 bases from J, with 12 bases between. Looked up from germline, CDR1 is SNHLY and CDR2 is FYNNEI. The CDR3 DNA is TGTGCCAGCAGTGACGAGGCAGCGAGTAATGAAAAACTGTTTTTT. Translating gives CASSDEAASNEKLFF.

The chain employs TRBV5-4 and TRBJ2-5, with 8 bases lining up with TRBD1. The CDR3 consists of 14 residues. V trimming: 2 bases; J trimming: 5 bases; junction bases outside the gene matches: 5. Germline CDR1 reads SGHNT; CDR2 reads YYREEE (reference sequence). The DNA of the CDR3 is TGTGCCAGCAGCTTCTCTACAGGGGGGGAGACCCAGTACTTC. Translated, it gives CASSFSTGGETQYF.

The rearrangement uses TRBV30 and TRBJ2-3, with 7 nucleotides matching TRBD1. The germline V gene has CDR1 GTSNPN and CDR2 SVGIG (reference sequence). After removal of 5 bases from V and 7 bases from J, the junction contained 6 bases not matched to a gene. This CDR3 comprises 12 residues. Here the CDR3 reads CAWDQQGYTQYF. CDR3 sequence (DNA): TGTGCCTGGGATCAACAGGGGTATACGCAGTATTTT.

The chain employs TRBV7-2 and TRBJ1-6; the D gene is possibly TRBD1 (5 bases). Germline V gene lookup returns CDR1 SGHTA and CDR2 FQGNSA. The CDR3 sequence is 15 residues long. The germline V and J ends were trimmed by 1 base and 10 bases, with 14 bases remaining between them. The CDR3 bases are TGTGCCAGCAGCTTAGTTCAGGTGGGGGTCTCACCCCTCCACTTT. Translating it yields CASSLVQVGVSPLHF.

V and J are TRBV15 and TRBJ2-3; D is undetermined. This CDR3 is built from 14 residues. Germline V gene data show CDR1 as LNHNV and CDR2 as YYDKDF (reference sequence). Trimming took 0 bases from V and 6 from J, leaving 10 bases between them. CDR3 in amino acids: CATSRDRVSDTQYF. The CDR3 DNA is TGTGCCACCAGCAGAGATAGGGTGTCGGATACGCAGTATTTT. The full variable domain, rest sourced from reference TRBV15 and TRBJ2-3, is DAMVIQNPRYQVTQFGKPVTLSCSQTLNHNVMYWYQQKSSQAPKLLFHYYDKDFNNEADTPDNFQSRRPNTSFCFLDIRSPGLGDTAMYLCATSRDRVSDTQYFGPGTRLTVL.

This clone was seen only a few times. V gene TRBV2 combines with J gene TRBJ1-4; no firm D call. With 4 bases removed from V and 4 bases from J, the gap between germline ends came to 10 bases. The CDR3 is 14 amino acids. Germline V gene data show CDR1 as SNHLY and CDR2 as FYNNEI. The CDR3 sequence is CASSVLSGNEKLFF. The CDR3 DNA reads as TGTGCCAGCAGTGTGCTGAGCGGTAATGAAAAACTGTTTTTT.

The V call is TRBV6-5, the J call TRBJ1-2; D unresolved. Trimming shortened V by 2 bases and J by 6 bases, and 13 bases separated the two germline ends. CDR1 MNHEY and CDR2 SVGAGI come from the germline V gene. The CDR3 consists of 14 residues. The CDR3: CASSYGRRSDGYTF. The CDR3 region has the DNA TGTGCCAGCAGTTACGGCAGGCGGTCCGATGGCTACACCTTC.

The chain recombines TRBV2 with TRBJ2-3; 9 bases agree with TRBD2. V lost 7 bases, J lost 2 bases, and 7 bases stayed unmatched. Germline V CDR1 and CDR2: SNHLY, FYNNEI. This CDR3 contains 15 residues. The CDR3 loop reads CASKRLAGSTDTQYF. CDR3 bases: TGTGCCAGCAAGAGGCTAGCGGGGTCCACAGATACGCAGTATTTT.

The genes are TRBV5-6 and TRBJ2-5, with D maybe TRBD1 (6 bases). This CDR3 region has 17 residues. Germline assignment: CDR1 SGHDT and CDR2 YYEEEE. V lost 4 bases and J lost 0, with 19 bases in between. The CDR3 sequence: CASSLRDTHHNQETQYF. CDR3 nucleotide sequence: TGTGCCAGCAGCCTCCGGGACACCCATCACAACCAAGAGACCCAGTACTTC.

The V and J genes are TRBV4-1 and TRBJ1-2, with D perhaps TRBD1 (5 bases). V was cut by 4 bases and J by 2 bases, with 14 bases left in between. The CDR3 has 15 residues. Germline CDR1 reads MGHRA; CDR2 reads YSYEKL. The CDR3 DNA reads as TGCGCCAGCAGCCGACGCCTGGAGGGGAACTATGGCTACACCTTC. It yields the protein CASSRRLEGNYGYTF.

The chain has TRBV5-5 and TRBJ1-2, with 8 bases aligning to TRBD1. V lost 4 bases to trimming and J lost 4 bases; unmatched junction nucleotides: 3. Germline lookup yields CDR1 SGHKS and CDR2 YYEKEE (reference sequence). The CDR3 contains 13 residues. CDR3 nucleotides: TGTGCCAGCAGCCAAGGACAGGGCTATGGCTACACCTTC. This codes for CASSQGQGYGYTF.

This clone has only a few counts. The chain combines TRBV29-1 with TRBJ2-5; D assignment may be TRBD1 or TRBD2 (5 bases each). Trimming cost V 3 bases and J 7 bases, with 9 bases left between them. Germline V CDR1 and CDR2: SQVTM, ANQGSEA. The CDR3 runs to 11 residues. The CDR3 loop reads CSVERDGTQYF. CDR3 DNA sequence: TGCAGCGTTGAGAGGGACGGGACCCAGTACTTC.

This chain joins TRBV7-2 and TRBJ1-4, with TRBD1 identical over 8 bases. The CDR3 has 18 residues. Germline CDR1 SGHTA, CDR2 FQGNSA. V was clipped by 3 bases and J by 4 bases; unmatched bases: 13. CDR3 DNA: TGTGCCAGCAGCTTTCCCACGACAGGGGAGGCGAGTAATGAAAAACTGTTTTTT. Translating it yields CASSFPTTGEASNEKLFF. Together with reference TRBV7-2 and TRBJ1-4, the CDR3 gives the full variable domain: GAGVSQSPSNKVTEKGKDVELRCDPISGHTALYWYRQSLGQGLEFLIYFQGNSAPDKSGLPSDRFSAERTGGSVSTLTIQRTQQEDSAVYLCASSFPTTGEASNEKLFFGSGTQLSVL.

The rearrangement links TRBV7-2 to TRBJ2-3; 9 bases align to TRBD2. Germline loops: CDR1 SGHTA, CDR2 FQGNSA. J gave up 7 bases and V 3 bases, and 11 bases lay outside the gene matches. The CDR3 covers 16 residues. In nucleotides, the CDR3 is TGTGCCAGCAGCTTTAGCGATAGCGGGGGACTCTATACGCAGTATTTT. Amino acids: CASSFSDSGGLYTQYF. The variable domain in full, completed from reference TRBV7-2 and TRBJ2-3, reads GAGVSQSPSNKVTEKGKDVELRCDPISGHTALYWYRQSLGQGLEFLIYFQGNSAPDKSGLPSDRFSAERTGGSVSTLTIQRTQQEDSAVYLCASSFSDSGGLYTQYFGPGTRLTVL.

V usage is TRBV7-2 and J usage is TRBJ2-2; 13 bases line up with TRBD2. After removal of 5 bases from V and 15 bases from J, the junction contained 18 bases not matched to a gene. The CDR3 runs to 17 residues. The germline CDR1 and CDR2 sequences are SGHTA and FQGNSA. CDR3 loop: CASSLGLAGVTTVGVFF. CDR3 sequence (DNA): TGTGCCAGCAGCCTCGGACTAGCGGGGGTCACCACCGTCGGGGTGTTTTTT.

V gene TRBV27 combines with J gene TRBJ1-1; no firm D call. Germline loops: CDR1 MNHEY, CDR2 SMNVEV (reference sequence). The V end was cut by 2 bases, the J end by 1 base, with 8 bases between. This CDR3 comprises 14 residues. CDR3 sequence: CASSLSLTNTEAFF. CDR3 bases: TGTGCCAGCAGTTTAAGCCTGACGAACACTGAAGCTTTCTTT.

The V and J genes are TRBV10-3 and TRBJ1-3; D perhaps matches TRBD1 (5 bases). V was pared by 5 bases and J by 0 bases, with 8 bases between. Germline values: CDR1 ENHRY, CDR2 SYGVKD. The CDR3 runs 14 residues. CDR3 coding DNA: TGTGCCATCAGTAGACAGTCCTCTGGAAACACCATATATTTT. This codes for CAISRQSSGNTIYF.

The chain employs TRBV6-5 and TRBJ2-2, with TRBD1 matching over 7 bases. Germline CDR1 and CDR2: MNHEY and SVGAGI. The CDR3 has 13 amino acids. The V and J ends lost 8 bases and 5 bases, in that order; junction bases with no gene match: 5. Here the CDR3 DNA reads TGTGCCAGCTGCAGGGACAGAACCGGGGAGCTGTTTTTT. Encoded protein: CASCRDRTGELFF.

The J gene is TRBJ2-2, the V gene TRBV5-1; D unresolved. CDR3 length: 14 amino acids. V was trimmed by 4 bases and J by 0 bases, leaving 7 bases between them. Germline-derived CDR1 and CDR2 are SGHRS and YFSETQ. The CDR3 DNA follows: TGCGCCAGCAGCGTAGGTCCGAACACCGGGGAGCTGTTTTTT. This translates into CASSVGPNTGELFF. Complete variable domain (other parts from reference TRBV5-1 and TRBJ2-2): KAGVTQTPRYLIKTRGQQVTLSCSPISGHRSVSWYQQTPGQGLQFLFEYFSETQRNKGNFPGRFSGRQFSNSRSEMNVSTLELGDSALYLCASSVGPNTGELFFGEGSRLTVL.

The J gene is TRBJ1-2, the V gene TRBV30, with D perhaps matching TRBD1 (6 bases). The CDR3 runs to 13 residues. Germline V gene lookup returns CDR1 GTSNPN and CDR2 SVGIG (reference sequence). Trimming shortened V by 2 bases and J by 4 bases, and 11 bases separated the two germline ends. CDR3 sequence: CAWSFRGLYGYTF. CDR3 nucleotide sequence: TGTGCCTGGAGTTTCAGGGGCCTCTATGGCTACACCTTC.

The chain is built from TRBV5-8 and TRBJ2-5; 11 bases agree with TRBD1. The germline gives CDR1 SGHTS, CDR2 YDEGEE. The trim removed 7 bases at V and 2 bases at J, leaving 10 bases unmatched. This CDR3 is 16 amino acids long. CDR3 in amino acids: CASPTWDRGLQETQYF. CDR3 nucleotide sequence: TGTGCCAGCCCGACCTGGGACAGGGGGTTACAAGAGACCCAGTACTTC.

The genes are TRBV9 and TRBJ2-2; D is unresolved. The V gene lost 4 bases and the J gene lost 0 bases, with 7 bases spanning the gap. The CDR3 contains 14 residues. The germline V gene encodes CDR1 SGDLS and CDR2 YYNGEE. CDR3 amino acids: CASSPPANTGELFF. The CDR3 nucleotides read TGTGCCAGCAGCCCCCCGGCGAACACCGGGGAGCTGTTTTTT.

V is TRBV28 and J is TRBJ1-2, with D perhaps TRBD1 (5 bases). Germline assignment: CDR1 MDHEN and CDR2 SYDVKM. CDR3 size: 11 residues. Trimming pared 7 bases from V and 8 bases from J, leaving 11 bases between. The CDR3 DNA sequence: TGTGCCAGCACCCAGGGCGGCGGCTACACCTTC. Its protein product is CASTQGGGYTF.

The CDR3 reads CSGLGWDREYNEQFF. The CDR3 DNA is TGCAGCGGCCTCGGCTGGGACAGGGAGTACAATGAGCAGTTCTTC. V usage is TRBV29-1 and J usage is TRBJ2-1, with 9 bases that match TRBD1. V lost 7 bases to trimming and J lost 4 bases; unmatched junction nucleotides: 11. Germline CDR1 and CDR2: SQVTM and ANQGSEA. The CDR3 extends over 15 amino acids.